The present TCR beta chain was sequenced within a study of T cell responses to AZD1222 COVID-19 vaccine. V dropped 6 bases and J dropped 1 base, with 11 bases sitting between them. Germline CDR1 is SGDLS and CDR2 is YYNGEE. The CDR3 contains 14 residues. Comments on this clone: As yet, its antigen is unknown.

Regarding the study as a whole: Repertoire samples came only from after the peak T cell response.

The assay was immunoSEQ multiplex PCR, and TCRdb's table has in-frame clones only and misses some. Among around 44,000 clones, 86% were seen once, and the ten largest hold less than 9%. This sample comprised peripheral blood, obtained 28 days after the second AZD1222 dose. This receptor was obtained from an adult who received the AZD1222 COVID-19 vaccine. V gene TRBV9 combines with J gene TRBJ2-1; possible D gene TRBD2, 5 bases. The CDR3: CASNLGSSYNEQFF. The CDR3 nucleotides are TGTGCCAGCAATCTAGGGAGTTCCTACAATGAGCAGTTCTTC.